These 28 T cell receptor beta chains were all obtained from the same sample, sequenced in a study of neurological immune-mediated disorders. A single record per CDR3 protein comes from TCRdb applying MiXCR to the 5' RACE reads. The sample yields over 35,000 distinct CDR3 sequences, about 2.3% seen once. The sequenced sample consisted of PBMCs. These receptors were obtained from a man between 25 and 39 years old with multiple sclerosis.

This clonotype was seen at least ten times. The chain joins TRBV20-1 to TRBJ2-3, with 12 bases fitting TRBD2. The trim removed 1 base at V and 6 bases at J, leaving 8 bases unmatched. The CDR3 spans 16 residues. The germline V gene has CDR1 DFQATT and CDR2 SNEGSKA (reference sequence). This CDR3 reads CSARARLAGELDTQYF. The CDR3 bases are TGCAGTGCTAGAGCACGACTAGCGGGAGAATTGGATACGCAGTATTTT.

This clonotype was observed many times. The chain couples TRBV5-6 to TRBJ1-5; D not certain. CDR3 length: 12 residues. The ends were cut back, 4 bases at V and 11 bases at J, with 13 bases in the middle. Germline V gives CDR1 SGHDT, CDR2 YYEEEE. CDR3 residues: CASSPVGGAQHF. For the CDR3, the DNA is TGTGCCAGCAGCCCCGTGGGTGGAGCCCAGCATTTT.

This clonotype has at least ten counts. The chain is built from TRBV7-6 and TRBJ2-1, with D possibly TRBD1 on 6 matching bases. This CDR3 has 12 amino acids. CDR1 is SGHVS and CDR2 is FNYEAQ in the germline V gene. The V end was cut by 8 bases, the J end by 6 bases, with 11 bases between. CDR3 nucleotide sequence: TGTGCCAGCCAGGACAGTCCCAATGAGCAGTTCTTC. It encodes CASQDSPNEQFF.

The V gene is TRBV20-1, the J gene TRBJ1-4; D is unclear. Per the germline V gene, CDR1 is DFQATT and CDR2 is SNEGSKA (reference sequence). Deletions cut 3 bases from V and 6 bases from J, with 5 bases between. The CDR3 loop spans 11 amino acids. The CDR3: CSARRDEKLFF. The CDR3 region has the DNA TGCAGTGCTAGGCGGGATGAAAAACTGTTTTTT.

This clonotype has only a few counts. This chain uses TRBV7-8 with TRBJ2-7; no clear D gene. Trimming took off 2 bases at V and 9 bases at J, with 14 bases between the two ends. CDR3 length equals 13 residues. Germline V CDR1 and CDR2: SGHVS, FQNEAQ. The CDR3 region has the DNA TGTGCCAGCAGCTTAAGGGCAGCCAGAGGGCAGTACTTC. Translating it yields CASSLRAARGQYF. Drawing the rest from reference TRBV7-8 and TRBJ2-7, the complete variable domain is GAGVSQSPRYKVAKRGQDVALRCDPISGHVSLFWYQQALGQGPEFLTYFQNEAQLDKSGLPSDRFFAERPEGSVSTLKIQRTQQEDSAVYLCASSLRAARGQYFGPGTRLTVT.

In its sample, this clonotype was seen many times. The chain combines TRBV29-1 with TRBJ2-7; TRBD1 is a possible D gene (6 bases). The germline CDR1 and CDR2 sequences are SQVTM and ANQGSEA. CDR3 length: 14 residues. V dropped 3 bases and J dropped 2 bases, with 14 bases sitting between them. CDR3 protein: CSVDDRTAPYEQYF. In nucleotides, the CDR3 is TGCAGCGTTGATGACAGGACAGCCCCCTACGAGCAGTACTTC.

This clonotype was observed many times. The rearrangement joins TRBV7-8 to TRBJ1-5; maybe TRBD1 (5 bases). V was cut by 1 base and J by 1 base, with 11 bases left in between. The CDR3 length is 16 residues. CDR1 SGHVS and CDR2 FQNEAQ come from the germline V gene. CDR3 amino acids: CASSLDWGGSNQPQHF. The CDR3 DNA sequence: TGTGCCAGCAGCTTAGATTGGGGCGGGAGCAATCAGCCCCAGCATTTT.

In this sample, this clonotype turned up many times. The chain combines TRBV18 with TRBJ1-2; D gene ambiguous. V lost 0 bases, J lost 7 bases, and 9 bases lay in between. The CDR3 covers 13 residues. Germline V CDR1 and CDR2: KGHSH, LQKENI. DNA of the CDR3: TGTGCCAGCTCACCACCTTTGGCCGTTGGCTACACCTTC. This encodes CASSPPLAVGYTF. Full variable domain (rest looked up from reference TRBV18 and TRBJ1-2): NAGVMQNPRHLVRRRGQEARLRCSPMKGHSHVYWYRQLPEEGLKFMVYLQKENIIDESGMPKERFSAEFPKEGPSILRIQQVVRGDSAAYFCASSPPLAVGYTFGSGTRLTVV.

This clonotype was observed many times. The J gene is TRBJ1-2, the V gene TRBV12-3 or TRBV12-4; D unresolved. Trimming removed 5 bases at V and 4 bases at J, with 11 bases between. The CDR3 sequence is 13 residues long. The CDR3 region has the DNA TGTGCCAGCAGTCCTGGCCAGACCTATGGCTACACCTTC. Residues: CASSPGQTYGYTF.

This clonotype was recorded at least ten times. V is TRBV5-1 and J is TRBJ2-3; the match to TRBD1 covers 11 bases. The CDR3 covers 14 residues. Germline V CDR1 and CDR2: SGHRS, YFSETQ. The V gene end was trimmed by 3 bases and the J gene end by 4 bases; junction bases not matched to a gene: 1. CDR3 loop: CASSSGQGADTQYF. The CDR3 region has the DNA TGCGCCAGCAGCTCGGGACAGGGGGCAGATACGCAGTATTTT.

This clonotype was detected many times. The chain couples TRBV14 to TRBJ1-5, with no clear D. V gave up 0 bases and J gave up 11 bases, with 11 bases separating them. Germline values: CDR1 SGHDN, CDR2 FVKESK. CDR3 length equals 13 residues. The CDR3 DNA reads as TGTGCCAGCAGCCAAGATAACGTTGGTGCCCAGCATTTT. It specifies CASSQDNVGAQHF.

This clonotype was counted many times. The chain is built from TRBV20-1 and TRBJ1-3, with D hard to call. CDR1 DFQATT and CDR2 SNEGSKA come from the germline V gene (reference sequence). V was shortened by 3 bases and J by 1 base, with 10 bases between the two germline ends. The CDR3 totals 14 residues. CDR3 DNA sequence: TGCAGTGCTAGTACGGGGATATCTGGAAACACCATATATTTT. Its protein is CSASTGISGNTIYF.

In this sample, this clonotype turned up many times. The genes are TRBV14 and TRBJ2-4, with D perhaps matching TRBD2 (6 bases). Germline CDR1 and CDR2: SGHDN and FVKESK. The CDR3 has 13 residues. The V end lost 1 base, the J end lost 8 bases, and 9 bases lay between the germline ends. The CDR3 DNA is TGTGCCAGCAGCCAAGTTCCGGGGGACATTCAGTACTTC. This codes for CASSQVPGDIQYF. The full variable domain, with the rest looked up from reference TRBV14 and TRBJ2-4, is EAGVTQFPSHSVIEKGQTVTLRCDPISGHDNLYWYRRVMGKEIKFLLHFVKESKQDESGMPNNRFLAERTGGTYSTLKVQPAELEDSGVYFCASSQVPGDIQYFGAGTRLSVL.

This clonotype was detected ten times or more. The DNA of the CDR3 is TGCAGTGCTAGAGGGGATCTGGGCGAGCAGTACTTC. Its protein is CSARGDLGEQYF. J is TRBJ2-7 and V is TRBV20-1, with D unclear. The CDR3 extends over 12 amino acids. Trimming pared 1 base from V and 6 bases from J, leaving 10 bases between. Germline V gene sequence: CDR1 DFQATT, CDR2 SNEGSKA (reference sequence).

The sample holds a few counts of this clonotype. The chain joins TRBV4-2 to TRBJ2-1; D is unresolved. This CDR3 spans 15 amino acids. V was trimmed by 0 bases and J by 0 bases, leaving 6 bases between them. Germline values: CDR1 LGHNA, CDR2 YNFKEQ. This CDR3 reads CASSQEESSYNEQFF. CDR3 in DNA: TGTGCCAGCAGCCAAGAGGAGAGCTCCTACAATGAGCAGTTCTTC.

At least ten counts were recorded for this clonotype. The chain uses TRBV12-3 or TRBV12-4 and TRBJ2-2; D remains ambiguous. This CDR3 contains 14 residues. V lost 2 bases and J 3 bases, leaving 7 bases between the germline ends. DNA for the CDR3: TGTGCCAGCAGTTTAAGGCATCACACCGGGGAGCTGTTTTTT. The encoded protein is CASSLRHHTGELFF.

This clonotype was recorded at least ten times. This chain links TRBV20-1 with TRBJ2-7, with 11 positions matching TRBD2. Germline CDR1 and CDR2: DFQATT and SNEGSKA (reference sequence). With V trimmed by 5 bases and J by 3 bases, 3 bases remained unmatched. The CDR3 has 13 amino acids. The CDR3 here is CSAPGTSGYEQYF. The CDR3 DNA reads as TGCAGTGCTCCGGGGACTAGCGGCTACGAGCAGTACTTC.

The sample holds many counts of this clonotype. This chain links TRBV20-1 with TRBJ2-2; weak D call: TRBD2 (6 bases). The CDR3 length is 14 residues. CDR1 DFQATT and CDR2 SNEGSKA come from the germline V gene (reference sequence). Trimming took off 0 bases at V and 3 bases at J, with 8 bases between the two ends. Here the CDR3 DNA reads TGCAGTGCTAGAGAGCCTAGCGACACCGGGGAGCTGTTTTTT. Its protein product is CSAREPSDTGELFF.

This clonotype showed up many times. This chain's CDR3 is CASSRVRADTQYF. CDR3 DNA sequence: TGTGCCAGCAGCCGGGTCCGGGCAGATACGCAGTATTTT. The chain couples TRBV7-3 to TRBJ2-3; D not resolved. This CDR3 has 13 residues. CDR1 and CDR2 (germline): SGHTA, FQGTGA. V shed 5 bases and J shed 4 bases, with 10 bases lying between them.

This clonotype showed up many times. V and J are TRBV5-1 and TRBJ2-6, with 7 bases identical to TRBD1. Germline V gene data show CDR1 as SGHRS and CDR2 as YFSETQ. The trim removed 3 bases at V and 4 bases at J, leaving 16 bases unmatched. The CDR3 consists of 19 residues. The CDR3 reads CASSSGQVRDPGGANVLTF. The CDR3 nucleotides read TGCGCCAGCAGCTCTGGACAGGTCCGTGACCCGGGGGGGGCCAACGTCCTGACTTTC.

This clonotype was observed many times. The V gene is TRBV10-3, the J gene TRBJ1-1; no definite D call. Germline-derived CDR1 and CDR2 are ENHRY and SYGVKD. CDR3 size: 13 residues. V lost 6 bases, J lost 0 bases, and 8 bases lay in between. This chain's CDR3 is CAIRDTLNTEAFF. The CDR3 DNA sequence: TGTGCCATCAGGGATACTCTGAACACTGAAGCTTTCTTT.

This clonotype occurred many times. The chain joins TRBV4-1 to TRBJ2-2; perhaps TRBD1 as D (5 bases). The CDR3 sequence is 15 residues long. Trimming removed 0 bases at V and 3 bases at J, with 8 bases between. Germline loops: CDR1 MGHRA, CDR2 YSYEKL. The chain's CDR3 is CASSQDPRDTGELFF. CDR3 sequence (DNA): TGCGCCAGCAGCCAAGATCCCAGGGACACCGGGGAGCTGTTTTTT.

This clonotype showed up many times. The chain has TRBV29-1 and TRBJ2-1; D is uncertain. The germline gives CDR1 SQVTM, CDR2 ANQGSEA. The V and J ends lost 7 bases and 8 bases respectively, with 15 bases between them. The CDR3 totals 12 residues. CDR3 amino acids: CSGSTGLDEQFF. As DNA, the CDR3 is TGCAGCGGCTCTACCGGCCTCGATGAGCAGTTCTTC.

This clonotype was recorded many times. The CDR3 here is CASSFVGYYEQYF. The CDR3 DNA reads TGTGCCAGCAGTTTTGTAGGTTATTACGAGCAGTACTTC. The V gene is TRBV12-3 or TRBV12-4, the J gene TRBJ2-7; no definite D call. The CDR3 is 13 residues long. V gave up 3 bases and J gave up 4 bases, with 10 bases separating them.

Only a few counts were recorded for this clonotype. V is TRBV20-1 and J is TRBJ2-7, with a possible D match to TRBD2 (5 bases). This CDR3 comprises 13 residues. CDR1 DFQATT and CDR2 SNEGSKA come from the germline V gene (reference sequence). V lost 2 bases, J lost 5 bases, and 13 bases lay in between. CDR3: CSARNLAGNEQYF. CDR3 nucleotides: TGCAGTGCTAGAAATCTCGCGGGTAACGAGCAGTACTTC.

This clonotype was seen at least ten times. The V call is TRBV7-8, the J call TRBJ2-1; 7 nucleotides line up with TRBD2. The CDR3 has 15 residues. Germline CDR1 reads SGHVS; CDR2 reads FQNEAQ. V trimming: 5 bases; J trimming: 5 bases; junction bases outside the gene matches: 9. CDR3 nucleotides: TGTGCCAGCAGCCCGAATGCGGGGGTCAACAATGAGCAGTTCTTC. Its translation: CASSPNAGVNNEQFF.

Worth noting for this clonotype: A much larger clone lies a single base off, so this may be a read error. The chain joins TRBV20-1 to TRBJ2-7, with D tentatively TRBD2 (5 bases). Germline values: CDR1 DFQATT, CDR2 SNEGSKA (reference sequence). Deletions cut 3 bases from V and 3 bases from J, with 12 bases between. CDR3 length: 13 amino acids. CDR3 coding DNA: TGCAGTGCTAGGTGGGAGTACAACTACGAGCAGTACTTC. Translation: CSARWEYNYEQYF.

This clonotype has ten or more counts. This chain joins TRBV21-1 and TRBJ1-2. TRBV21-1 is deemed a pseudogene. CDR3 length equals 13 residues. The CDR3 DNA reads as TGTGCCAGCAGCAAAGGCGGTGGATCTGGCTACACCTTC. Protein product: CASSKGGGSGYTF.